This TCR beta chain emerged from a study of T-cell reconstitution after alpha-beta-depleted transplantation in children (dated by TCRdb to the mid-2010s). About the full investigation: The study quantitatively tracked T-cell immune reconstitution after TCRalphabeta/CD19-depleted allogeneic hematopoietic cell transplantation in children using TCR repertoire profiling. The research as a whole found: Hyperexpanded clone frequencies declined over subsequent months; after one year, T-cell counts and TCRbeta diversity were mostly attributed to newly produced T cells. Apparently early alphabetaT-cell count recovery about two months after transplant reportedly relied on only several hundred rapidly expanded clones derived from non-depleted graft cells. In some patients, high TCRbeta diversity at day 60 was attributed to recipient T cells and intrathymic progenitors that had survived conditioning.

This clonotype showed up many times. Which antigen it targets is not known. There are no base qualities to consult, and no much larger clone falls within one base. Unmatched junction bases come to 7, with V trimmed by 4 bases and J by 2 bases. The CDR3 runs 14 residues from the cysteine to the phenylalanine. Here the CDR3 DNA is all that survives: 42 bases in frame from base 1. Taken from the germline V gene, the CDR1 and CDR2 loops are SQVTM and ANQGSEA. The treatment or condition label of this sample denotes: allogeneic hematopoietic cell transplantation with graft depleted of TCRalphabeta T cells and CD19 B cells. TCRalphabeta/CD19-depleted allogeneic hematopoietic cell grafts were given to the transplant recipients, all of whom were children. To prepare the library, PCR was applied. TCRdb names Illumina HiSeq 2500 as the instrument used. TCR library preparation used molecular barcoding, with unique molecular identifiers applied to normalize quantification of the TCRbeta repertoire. TCRdb reworked the public reads: Q25 trimming with fastp, MiXCR clone assembly, productive beta chains retained. CDR3 protein duplicates are merged, each entry listing the most common genes and DNA. The sample table records 600,000 to 800,000 distinct CDR3 sequences; about an eighth of these occur just once. About 0.77% of the sample belongs to the ten largest clones.

Sample: PBMCs, taken before TCRalphabeta/CD19-depleted stem cell transplant. This clonotype originated in a girl aged 2 to 10 with congenital amegakaryocytic thrombocytopenia, due to receive a stem cell transplant. The sequence joins TRBV29-1 to TRBJ1-1; TRBD1 fits 7 bases in the junction. CDR3 sequence: CSVGRGLHNTEAFF. The DNA sequence follows: TGCAGCGTTGGCAGGGGGTTACATAACACTGAAGCTTTCTTT.